The 3 T cell receptor beta chains below come from one sample, sequenced in a study of identical twins. TCRdb independently ran MiXCR on the 5' RACE reads; one entry per CDR3 protein. This table holds some 500,000 distinct CDR3 sequences, over 11% found once. These same records also appear under a second study, on yellow fever vaccine responses in identical twins.

The sequenced material came from CD4+ T cells sorted from blood. The receptor set was obtained from a woman aged 18-29 years in good health.

This clonotype was seen ten or more times. The chain recombines TRBV7-9 with TRBJ1-2; D is uncertain. Germline V gene data show CDR1 as SEHNR and CDR2 as FQNEAQ (reference sequence). V lost 4 bases to trimming and J lost 8 bases, with 17 bases between them. This CDR3 spans 14 amino acids. DNA of the CDR3: TGTGCCAGCAGCTCGGGCTTCATCAAAAGGGGCTACACCTTC. Translation: CASSSGFIKRGYTF.

This clonotype was seen repeatedly, ten times or more. The chain is built from TRBV28 and TRBJ2-5; 7 positions match TRBD1. Looked up from germline, CDR1 is MDHEN and CDR2 is SYDVKM. This CDR3 comprises 14 residues. Trimming at V came to 6 bases and at J to 1 base, leaving 5 bases not matched to a gene. In DNA, the CDR3 is TGTGCCAGCAGCGAGGGGGCGGTCCAAGAGACCCAGTACTTC. Its protein is CASSEGAVQETQYF.

V and J are TRBV5-1 and TRBJ1-2, with 7 bases lining up with TRBD1. Trimming at V came to 4 bases and at J to 4 bases, leaving 1 base not matched to a gene. Germline V gene lookup returns CDR1 SGHRS and CDR2 YFSETQ. The CDR3 contains 12 residues. CDR3: CASSTGVYGYTF. The DNA of the CDR3 is TGCGCCAGCAGCACAGGGGTCTATGGCTACACCTTC.